One sample yielded the 18 T cell receptor beta chains listed below, sequenced in a study of shared clonotypes between healthy human individuals. Terminally differentiated effector memory CD45RA+ cells were left out of the naive CD8 fraction, which was CD45RO-negative and positively selected for CCR7. The data were produced by immunoSEQ multiplex PCR, yet TCRdb's version contains in-frame clones alone and is incomplete. The sample lists some 580,000 clones, 98% seen once, with 0.3% in the top ten. Specimen: naive CD8+ T cells sorted from blood. All receptors come from a young man in good health.

V gene TRBV9 combines with J gene TRBJ2-1, with TRBD2 matching over 7 bases. The J segment lost 7 bases and the V segment lost 6 bases, leaving 16 bases of the junction unmatched. Looked up from germline, CDR1 is SGDLS and CDR2 is YYNGEE. The CDR3 has 16 residues. For the CDR3, the DNA is TGTGCCAGCACCCCCCTATCTGGCGGGAGTTTAAATGAGCAGTTCTTC. This codes for CASTPLSGGSLNEQFF.

The gene calls are TRBV27 and TRBJ2-5, with D possibly being TRBD1 or TRBD2 (5 bases each). CDR1 is MNHEY, CDR2 SMNVEV, per germline (reference sequence). V lost 3 bases and J lost 1, with 9 bases in between. The CDR3 spans 14 residues. The DNA of the CDR3 is TGTGCCAGCAGTTTTTTTGGGGGCCAAGAGACCCAGTACTTC. Its protein product is CASSFFGGQETQYF.

The chain joins TRBV5-1 to TRBJ2-5; no clear D gene. The germline V gene has CDR1 SGHRS and CDR2 YFSETQ. This CDR3 contains 13 residues. Between the trimmed V and J ends, which lost 3 bases and 5 bases, there was a span of 11 bases. CDR3 in DNA: TGCGCCAGCAGCTATTCAAGTGACGAGACCCAGTACTTC. This translates into CASSYSSDETQYF. The complete variable domain, with remaining parts taken from reference TRBV5-1 and TRBJ2-5, reads KAGVTQTPRYLIKTRGQQVTLSCSPISGHRSVSWYQQTPGQGLQFLFEYFSETQRNKGNFPGRFSGRQFSNSRSEMNVSTLELGDSALYLCASSYSSDETQYFGPGTRLLVL.

The rearrangement joins TRBV6-5 to TRBJ1-1; 10 bases are a match to TRBD1. The CDR3 extends over 15 amino acids. Trimming took 0 bases from V and 3 from J; bases not matched to a gene: 1. Germline V gene lookup returns CDR1 MNHEY and CDR2 SVGAGI. CDR3 DNA: TGTGCCAGCAGTTACTCGGGACAGGGGTACACTGAAGCTTTCTTT. It encodes CASSYSGQGYTEAFF.

This chain joins TRBV27 and TRBJ2-1; 9 nucleotides align to TRBD2. J gave up 6 bases and V 2 bases, and 5 bases lay outside the gene matches. The CDR3 is made up of 15 amino acids. Germline V gene lookup returns CDR1 MNHEY and CDR2 SMNVEV (reference sequence). The CDR3 DNA sequence: TGTGCCAGCAGTTTACAGCGGGAGGCGGGCAATGAGCAGTTCTTC. The encoded protein is CASSLQREAGNEQFF.

The chain has TRBV10-3 and TRBJ2-7; 9 nucleotides agree with TRBD2. CDR3 length equals 18 residues. Germline V gene sequence: CDR1 ENHRY, CDR2 SYGVKD. V was pared by 5 bases and J by 4 bases, with 18 bases of the junction left unmatched. The CDR3 DNA reads as TGTGCCATCAGTTCCCCCCTGCGGGAGGGCCCAGACGGGTACGAGCAGTACTTC. It is translated as CAISSPLREGPDGYEQYF.

CDR3 DNA: TGTGCCAGCAGCGACTCCGCGGTGGGTGAAAAACTGTTTTTT. It translates to CASSDSAVGEKLFF. The J gene is TRBJ1-4, the V gene TRBV7-9, with no clear D. CDR3 length: 14 residues. CDR1 and CDR2 from the germline V gene are SEHNR and FQNEAQ (reference sequence). V was trimmed by 5 bases and J by 7 bases, leaving 14 bases between them.

The genes are TRBV30 and TRBJ1-5, with TRBD1 matching over 8 bases. CDR3 length equals 14 residues. Per germline, CDR1 GTSNPN and CDR2 SVGIG (reference sequence). The trim removed 1 base at V and 7 bases at J, leaving 6 bases unmatched. CDR3 nucleotides: TGTGCCTGGAGTGATGGACAGGGTGGGCAGCCCCAGCATTTT. Translated: CAWSDGQGGQPQHF.

This clone was found once. This sequence joins TRBV7-8 and TRBJ1-5, with TRBD1 identical over 8 bases. Germline CDR1 is SGHVS and CDR2 is FQNEAQ. Losses at the gene ends were 5 bases for V and 0 bases for J; bases not matched to a gene: 6. CDR3 length: 16 amino acids. The CDR3 DNA is TGTGCCAGCAGCCGTTTGGGACAGGATAGCAATCAGCCCCAGCATTTT. Translated: CASSRLGQDSNQPQHF.

The chain carries TRBV13 and TRBJ2-3; the D gene could be TRBD1 or TRBD2 (5 bases each). V gave up 6 bases and J gave up 0 bases, with 10 bases separating them. The CDR3 runs 14 residues. CDR1 is PRHDT, CDR2 FYEKMQ, per germline (reference sequence). This CDR3 is CASRRGPSTDTQYF. CDR3 DNA: TGTGCCAGCAGGAGGGGCCCTAGCACAGATACGCAGTATTTT.

The chain couples TRBV7-9 to TRBJ1-1; unclear D gene. The germline V gene has CDR1 SEHNR and CDR2 FQNEAQ (reference sequence). V was clipped by 3 bases and J by 11 bases, with 13 bases between them. The CDR3 spans 12 residues. The CDR3 loop reads CASSFNDRLAFF. The CDR3 nucleotides read TGTGCCAGCAGCTTTAACGACCGGTTGGCTTTCTTT.

This clone was detected only once. J is TRBJ1-2 and V is TRBV5-6; D ambiguous. The CDR3 length is 12 residues. The V end lost 0 bases, the J end lost 8 bases, and 8 bases lay between the germline ends. Germline CDR1 is SGHDT and CDR2 is YYEEEE. The CDR3 DNA follows: TGTGCCAGCAGCTTGGAGGTAGCGGGCTACACCTTC. Translating gives CASSLEVAGYTF.

CDR3: CASSLRPDRGHYGANVLTF. CDR3 coding DNA: TGTGCCAGCAGCTTAAGGCCGGACAGGGGGCATTATGGGGCCAACGTCCTGACTTTC. The chain combines TRBV7-6 with TRBJ2-6; 11 nucleotides line up with TRBD1. Germline trimming cut 2 bases from V and 3 bases from J; bases unmatched to any gene: 9. Looked up from germline, CDR1 is SGHVS and CDR2 is FNYEAQ. This CDR3 has 19 amino acids.

Only one count was recorded for this clone. CDR3 DNA: TGTGCCAGCAGTTTTGGGGTGGACACCGGGGAGCTGTTTTTT. Translating gives CASSFGVDTGELFF. The chain is built from TRBV27 and TRBJ2-2; D uncertain. In germline, CDR1 is MNHEY, CDR2 SMNVEV (reference sequence). The CDR3 totals 14 residues. The V end lost 3 bases, the J end lost 3 bases, and 8 bases lay between the germline ends.

The gene calls are TRBV7-6 and TRBJ2-3, with 13 positions matching TRBD2. The germline V gene encodes CDR1 SGHVS and CDR2 FNYEAQ. Trimming took 5 bases from V and 5 from J; bases not matched to a gene: 7. The CDR3 runs 16 residues. CDR3 bases: TGTGCCAGCAGCCGAGGGACTAGCGGGATGATAGATACGCAGTATTTT. Translated: CASSRGTSGMIDTQYF.

The chain employs TRBV7-9 and TRBJ2-5; 8 bases align to TRBD2. The CDR3 has 16 residues. CDR1 is SEHNR and CDR2 is FQNEAQ in the germline V gene (reference sequence). V gave up 1 base and J gave up 4 bases; unmatched junction bases: 8. The CDR3 spells CASSLVSAGGGETQYF. As DNA, the CDR3 is TGTGCCAGCAGCTTAGTCTCCGCGGGAGGTGGAGAGACCCAGTACTTC.

The chain uses TRBV28 and TRBJ2-1, with D maybe TRBD1 (6 bases). This CDR3 spans 13 amino acids. In germline, CDR1 is MDHEN, CDR2 SYDVKM. Trimming cost V 3 bases and J 6 bases, with 9 bases left between them. The CDR3 reads CASSFQGINEQFF. The CDR3 nucleotides are TGTGCCAGCAGTTTCCAGGGGATCAATGAGCAGTTCTTC.

CDR3 loop: CASSSLGAQQPQHF. The CDR3 bases are TGTGCCAGCAGTTCGCTGGGGGCCCAACAGCCCCAGCATTTT. V is TRBV28 and J is TRBJ1-5; D possibly corresponds to TRBD1 (6 bases). The CDR3 totals 14 residues. With 4 bases removed from V and 7 bases from J, the gap between germline ends came to 14 bases. The germline V gene has CDR1 MDHEN and CDR2 SYDVKM.